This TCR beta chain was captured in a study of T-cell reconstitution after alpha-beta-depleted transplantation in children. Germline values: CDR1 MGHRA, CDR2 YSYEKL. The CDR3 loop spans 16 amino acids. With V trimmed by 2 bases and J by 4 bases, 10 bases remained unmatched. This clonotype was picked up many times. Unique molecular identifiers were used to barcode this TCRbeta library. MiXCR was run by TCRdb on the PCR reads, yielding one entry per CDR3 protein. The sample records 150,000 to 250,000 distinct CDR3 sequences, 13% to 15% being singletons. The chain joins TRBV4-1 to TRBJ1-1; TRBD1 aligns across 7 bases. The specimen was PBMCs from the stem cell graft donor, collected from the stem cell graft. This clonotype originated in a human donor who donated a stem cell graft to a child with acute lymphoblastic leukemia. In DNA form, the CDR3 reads TGCGCCAGCAGCCAACCAACAAGGGGGCGCGGCACTGAAGCTTTCTTT. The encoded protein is CASSQPTRGRGTEAFF.